These T cell receptor beta chains were read from a single sample in a study of blood T cells in healthy people across ages. TCRdb reanalysed the 5' RACE reads using MiXCR and keeps one entry per CDR3 protein. This table has hundreds of thousands of distinct CDR3 sequences, about 54% appearing once. Sequenced input: blood. These TCRs come from a man between 60 and 75 years old in good health. CDR3s include the opening cysteine and the closing phenylalanine or tryptophan. A D gene is named only where the DNA matches it firmly. Clone size appears in some rows only: once, few, many, or a class for an expanded clone.

.	TRBJ2-3	.	13	TRBV5-1	TGCGCCAGCAGAACTGGGGCCACAGATACGCAGTATTTT	CASRTGATDTQYF
.	TRBJ2-7	.	17	TRBV4-1	TGCGCCAGCAGCCAAGCCCCGTGGGGTGGGGGAAGATACGAGCAGTACTTC	CASSQAPWGGGRYEQYF
few	TRBJ2-5	TRBD2	17	TRBV6-1	TGTGCCAGCAGTGAGACCCAATTTAGCGGGGGGCTTGAGACCCAGTACTTC	CASSETQFSGGLETQYF
.	TRBJ2-7	.	13	TRBV29-1	TGCAGCGTGGGGGGTGGCAGGGCCTACGAGCAGTACTTC	CSVGGGRAYEQYF
.	TRBJ2-7	.	13	TRBV10-3	TGTGCCATCAGTGAGTCAGACAGCTACGAGCAGTACTTC	CAISESDSYEQYF
.	TRBJ2-7	.	13	TRBV5-1	TGCGCCAGCAGCTTGGACAATACCTACGAGCAGTACTTC	CASSLDNTYEQYF
few	TRBJ1-1	TRBD1	16	TRBV20-1	TGCAGTGCGAGCCCCGGGACAGGGAGGTCGGTCACTGAAGCTTTCTTT	CSASPGTGRSVTEAFF
.	TRBJ2-7	TRBD2	15	TRBV6-1	TGTGCCAGCAGTGAAATAACTAGCGGGGGGGGCGAGCAGTACTTC	CASSEITSGGGEQYF
few	TRBJ2-5	TRBD1	14	TRBV20-1	TGCAGTGCTCACAGGGGACGGTCCCAAGAGACCCAGTACTTC	CSAHRGRSQETQYF
once	TRBJ2-5	TRBD2	17	TRBV7-9	TGTGCCAGCAGCCCCCGAGAGGCGGGGGGGCTACAAGAGACCCAGTACTTC	CASSPREAGGLQETQYF
.	TRBJ2-7	.	11	TRBV2	TGTGCCATCCTGGGCTGGCCGGAGCAGTACTTC	CAILGWPEQYF
.	TRBJ1-2	.	12	TRBV28	TGTGCCAGCAGTTTACAGACCTATGGCTACACCTTC	CASSLQTYGYTF
.	TRBJ2-7	TRBD2	12	TRBV2	TGTACCAGCAAGGGACTATCCTACGAGCAGTACTTC	CTSKGLSYEQYF
once	TRBJ2-2	.	15	TRBV7-2	TGTGCCAGCAGCTTACGTGGGATCGACACCGGGGAGCTGTTTTTT	CASSLRGIDTGELFF
once	TRBJ2-5	TRBD2	15	TRBV20-1	TGCAGTGCTAGAGTCCCAGCGGGGGGCCAAGAGACCCAGTACTTC	CSARVPAGGQETQYF
.	TRBJ2-5	.	14	TRBV11-2	TGTGCCAGCAGCTTAGATTCAGCGGCTGAGACCCAGTACTTC	CASSLDSAAETQYF
once	TRBJ2-4	TRBD1	14	TRBV2	TGTGCCAGCAGTCCGGGACAGACCAAAAACATTCAGTACTTC	CASSPGQTKNIQYF
.	TRBJ2-5	TRBD2	16	TRBV4-1	TGCGCCAGCAGCCCCCCTGCGCTAGCGGGGGCAGAGACCCAGTACTTC	CASSPPALAGAETQYF
many	TRBJ1-2	.	16	TRBV28	TGTGCCAGCAGTACCATTCTTACAGTATTAAACTATGGCTACACCTTC	CASSTILTVLNYGYTF
.	TRBJ2-1	.	11	TRBV29-1	TGCAGCGCCGGGTGGAGCAACGAGCAGTTCTTC	CSAGWSNEQFF
.	TRBJ2-2	.	15	TRBV12-3/TRBV12-4	TGTGCCAGCAGTCGGGACACTCGTAACACCGGGGAGCTGTTTTTT	CASSRDTRNTGELFF
.	TRBJ2-1	.	13	TRBV6-5	TGTGCCAGCAGTGATGGGGCGCAGTCTCAGCAGTTCTTC	CASSDGAQSQQFF
few	TRBJ2-3	TRBD1	17	TRBV9	TGTGCCAGCAGCACAATCGCCGTCCCGGACAGGGCGGATACGCAGTATTTT	CASSTIAVPDRADTQYF
.	TRBJ2-1	TRBD2	13	TRBV20-1	TGCAGTGCAAAGCCGGGGGGAACCAATGAGCAGTTCTTC	CSAKPGGTNEQFF
few	TRBJ2-7	.	14	TRBV11-2	TGTGCCAGCAGCCCCCGGACCACCTCCTACGAGCAGTACTTC	CASSPRTTSYEQYF
.	TRBJ2-1	TRBD1	14	TRBV27	TGTGCCAGCGGGGACAGGGGGGGTTACAATGAGCAGTTCTTC	CASGDRGGYNEQFF
.	TRBJ1-5	.	16	TRBV20-1	TGCAGTGCTAGTACGGTGACAGGTCCAAGCAATCAGCCCCAGCATTTT	CSASTVTGPSNQPQHF
.	TRBJ2-5	TRBD2	16	TRBV12-3/TRBV12-4	TGTGCCAGCAGTTCCTCGACTAGCGGGGGCCAAGAGACCCAGTACTTC	CASSSSTSGGQETQYF
few	TRBJ2-6	TRBD2	19	TRBV5-1	TGCGCCAGCAGCATCACTAGCGGGGGGCCTTCCTCTGGGGCCAACGTCCTGACTTTC	CASSITSGGPSSGANVLTF
.	TRBJ1-1	.	16	TRBV9	TGTGCCAGCAGCTCTAGGCCCCTGCCCACGAACACTGAAGCTTTCTTT	CASSSRPLPTNTEAFF
once	TRBJ2-1	TRBD2	16	TRBV28	TGTGCCAGCAGCTCCCGGGCGGGGGGGCCCTACAAGGAGCAGTTCTTC	CASSSRAGGPYKEQFF
few	TRBJ2-7	.	14	TRBV20-1	TGCAGTGCTACCCGCGAGGCTACCTCCTACGAGCAGTACTTC	CSATREATSYEQYF
many	TRBJ2-7	TRBD2	11	TRBV6-6	TGTGCCAGCAGTGGACTAGACGAGCAGTACTTC	CASSGLDEQYF
.	TRBJ2-2	.	16	TRBV3-1	TGTGCCAGCAGCCAAGCCACCAGCATTTCCACCGGGGAGCTGTTTTTT	CASSQATSISTGELFF
.	TRBJ2-1	.	15	TRBV15	TGTGCCACCAGGGAATACGCCTCATTTTACAATGAGCAGTTCTTC	CATREYASFYNEQFF
few	TRBJ2-7	.	15	TRBV7-9	TGTGCCAGCAGCTTAACCTCATGGCAAGCCTACGAGCAGTACTTC	CASSLTSWQAYEQYF
.	TRBJ1-4	.	16	TRBV7-6	TGTGCCAGCAGCTTAGGGGGGGGGACAAGTCCCGAAAAACTGTTTTTT	CASSLGGGTSPEKLFF
.	TRBJ2-5	.	14	TRBV25-1	TGTGCCAGCGGATCCGCCGGGGATAGGGAGACCCAGTACTTC	CASGSAGDRETQYF
.	TRBJ1-5	TRBD1	18	TRBV20-1	TGCAGTGCTAGCCTATCCCGGGACAGAGAATATAGCAATCAGCCCCAGCATTTT	CSASLSRDREYSNQPQHF
.	TRBJ2-3	.	13	TRBV20-1	TGCAGTGCTAGATGGACAGAGATAGATACGCAGTATTTT	CSARWTEIDTQYF
.	TRBJ1-4	.	13	TRBV20-1	TGCAGTGCTAGAGGAGGAAGTAATGAAAAACTGTTTTTT	CSARGGSNEKLFF
few	TRBJ1-5	.	13	TRBV20-1	TGCAGTGCTAGCCCAGGGAACAATCAGCCCCAGCATTTT	CSASPGNNQPQHF
few	TRBJ1-4	.	13	TRBV7-2	TGTGCCAGCCGCCTTGCTCCAAATGAAAAACTGTTTTTT	CASRLAPNEKLFF
few	TRBJ2-5	TRBD2	17	TRBV28	TGTGCCAGCAGTTTACAGCGGGGGGCCCTACTTGCGGGGACCCAGTACTTC	CASSLQRGALLAGTQYF
.	TRBJ2-5	.	12	TRBV29-1	TGCAGCGTTGTTGCTCGAGAGGAGACCCAGTACTTC	CSVVAREETQYF
.	TRBJ1-2	.	13	TRBV21-1	TGTGCCAGCAGCCGGAGGGGGCGGAATGGCTACACCTTC	CASSRRGRNGYTF
.	TRBJ1-2	.	13	TRBV7-9	TGTGCCAGCAGCGACAGGAGTAACTATGGCTACACCTTC	CASSDRSNYGYTF
.	TRBJ2-5	.	16	TRBV6-4	TGTGCCAGCAGTGCCCTCGGGCAGGGTGGGCACAATGAGCAGTACTTC	CASSALGQGGHNEQYF
.	TRBJ2-3	.	16	TRBV25-1	TGTGCCAGCAGTACGAGGTGGGGGGATAGCACAGATACGCAGTATTTT	CASSTRWGDSTDTQYF
.	TRBJ2-1	TRBD1	15	TRBV6-1	TGTGCCAGCAGTACGGCCGGAGAGGGGGCCTACGAGCAGTTCTTC	CASSTAGEGAYEQFF
few	TRBJ1-1	TRBD1	15	TRBV4-1	TGTGCCAGCAGCTTAGGTCAGGGGGCGAATACTGAAGCTTTCTTT	CASSLGQGANTEAFF
.	TRBJ2-3	TRBD2	14	TRBV28	TGTGCCAGCAGTTTCCGACTAGCGGGGAGGTACGAGTATTTT	CASSFRLAGRYEYF
.	TRBJ2-4	TRBD1	16	TRBV7-2	TGTGCCAGCAGCTTAGAGACAGGGAAAGCCAAAAACATTCAGTACTTC	CASSLETGKAKNIQYF
.	TRBJ2-3	.	15	TRBV10-2	TGCGCCAGCAGTTATTCTCAGGGGAGCACAGATACGCAGTATTTT	CASSYSQGSTDTQYF
.	TRBJ2-7	.	11	TRBV20-1	TGCAGTGGGACTGGAAGAAACGAGCAGTACTTC	CSGTGRNEQYF
.	TRBJ2-1	.	15	TRBV20-1	TGCAGTGCGAAAAGACGGCTCAGCTCCTACAATGAGCAGTTCTTC	CSAKRRLSSYNEQFF
many	TRBJ2-5	.	15	TRBV5-1	TGCGCCAGCTCGCCTAGAGGAGGGACAGAAGAGACCCAGTACTTC	CASSPRGGTEETQYF